Below, 26 T cell receptor beta chains from the same sample are listed, as sequenced in a study of T-cell reconstitution after alpha-beta-depleted transplantation in children. During its preparation, the TCRbeta library received unique molecular identifiers. MiXCR, run by TCRdb on the PCR reads, gives a single entry per CDR3 protein. The sample lists about 420,000 distinct CDR3 sequences; roughly 17% were seen once. The sample consisted of PBMCs, mostly from graft donor cells, taken 360 days after TCRalphabeta/CD19-depleted stem cell transplant. The receptors were gathered from a boy younger than two who had a stem cell transplant for Wiskott-Aldrich syndrome, so the T cells may come from the graft donor.

The J gene is TRBJ2-5, the V gene TRBV7-6; 8 bases are shared with TRBD1. The CDR3 length is 17 residues. CDR1 is SGHVS, CDR2 FNYEAQ, per germline. Trimming took 2 bases from V and 1 from J; bases not matched to a gene: 9. CDR3 bases: TGTGCCAGCAGCTTAATAGGGACGGACAGGGCCCAAGAGACCCAGTACTTC. Protein: CASSLIGTDRAQETQYF.

V is TRBV25-1 and J is TRBJ2-7; 8 bases fit TRBD2. CDR1 and CDR2 from the germline V gene are MGHDK and SYGVNS. The CDR3 consists of 18 residues. V lost 3 bases, J lost 2 bases, and 15 bases stayed unmatched. The CDR3 region is CASSEGDHAAGVTYEQYF. The CDR3 DNA is TGTGCCAGCAGTGAGGGAGACCATGCAGCGGGAGTTACCTACGAGCAGTACTTC.

The rearrangement uses TRBV6-1 and TRBJ1-6; D perhaps matches TRBD1 (5 bases). Germline CDR1 is MNHNS and CDR2 is SASEGT. The CDR3 extends over 15 amino acids. V was cut by 2 bases and J by 9 bases, with 14 bases left in between. The CDR3: CASSERGVSGSPLHF. The CDR3 coding sequence is TGTGCCAGCAGTGAAAGGGGAGTTTCGGGTTCACCCCTCCACTTT.

At least ten counts were recorded for this clonotype. The J gene is TRBJ1-3, the V gene TRBV12-3 or TRBV12-4; a weak D match, TRBD1 (6 bases). Trimming cost V 8 bases and J 0 bases, with 14 bases left between them. This CDR3 comprises 15 residues. CDR3 region: CASVRNRASGNTIYF. CDR3 DNA: TGTGCCAGCGTACGAAACAGGGCCTCTGGAAACACCATATATTTT.

In this sample, this clonotype turned up a few times. The V call is TRBV12-3 or TRBV12-4, the J call TRBJ2-2; no clear D. Trimming shortened V by 3 bases and J by 7 bases, and 15 bases separated the two germline ends. The CDR3 length is 15 residues. The chain's CDR3 is CASSLSRPGRGELFF. DNA of the CDR3: TGTGCCAGCAGTTTGTCGCGCCCGGGCCGCGGGGAGCTGTTTTTT.

The table lists this clonotype with a few counts. This sequence joins TRBV4-2 and TRBJ2-7; 7 nucleotides match TRBD2. J gave up 5 bases and V 1 base, and 11 bases lay outside the gene matches. CDR1 and CDR2 from the germline V gene are LGHNA and YNFKEQ. This CDR3 has 16 amino acids. In nucleotides, the CDR3 is TGTGCCAGCAGCCAAGGTGGGAGCGGGGAAACTCACGAGCAGTACTTC. This translates into CASSQGGSGETHEQYF.

This chain connects TRBV10-3 to TRBJ1-5, with D perhaps matching TRBD1 (5 bases). V was trimmed by 8 bases and J by 7 bases, leaving 15 bases between them. The CDR3 extends over 13 amino acids. CDR1 ENHRY and CDR2 SYGVKD come from the germline V gene. The CDR3 here is CAILLGAGQPQHF. In nucleotides, the CDR3 is TGTGCCATCTTACTAGGGGCAGGGCAGCCCCAGCATTTT.

The rearrangement joins TRBV20-1 to TRBJ1-1, with unresolved D. The CDR3 runs to 13 residues. Trimming stripped 2 bases from V and 10 bases from J, with 17 bases between. Germline CDR1 and CDR2: DFQATT and SNEGSKA (reference sequence). CDR3 in amino acids: CSARSQLVRRAFF. In DNA form, the CDR3 reads TGCAGTGCTAGAAGCCAGCTCGTTCGTCGAGCTTTCTTT.

CDR3: CASSPDWVGITDTQYF. For the CDR3, the DNA is TGTGCCAGCAGCCCTGACTGGGTTGGGATCACAGATACGCAGTATTTT. V is TRBV9 and J is TRBJ2-3; D is ambiguous. Germline V gene data show CDR1 as SGDLS and CDR2 as YYNGEE. Trimming removed 4 bases from V and 2 bases from J, with 17 bases in between. This CDR3 has 16 residues.

The chain joins TRBV5-1 to TRBJ2-5, with TRBD1 matching 7 bases. This CDR3 contains 16 residues. V lost 0 bases, J lost 2 bases, and 7 bases stayed unmatched. Germline V lookup: CDR1 SGHRS, CDR2 YFSETQ. The CDR3 here is CASSLVGRGWQETQYF. DNA of the CDR3: TGCGCCAGCAGCTTGGTCGGCAGGGGGTGGCAAGAGACCCAGTACTTC.

The table lists this clonotype with a few counts. V and J are TRBV20-1 and TRBJ2-5; D not resolved. In germline, CDR1 is DFQATT, CDR2 SNEGSKA (reference sequence). The V end was cut by 0 bases, the J end by 2 bases, with 4 bases between. This CDR3 is built from 12 residues. As DNA, the CDR3 is TGCAGTGCTAGAGAACTTCAAGAGACCCAGTACTTC. Translated, it gives CSARELQETQYF.

V and J are TRBV7-2 and TRBJ2-1, with D unclear. The length of the CDR3 is 12 residues. V gave up 6 bases and J gave up 8 bases, with 11 bases separating them. Germline loops: CDR1 SGHTA, CDR2 FQGNSA. The CDR3 reads CASSPIGYEQFF. In nucleotides, the CDR3 is TGTGCCAGCAGTCCAATAGGTTATGAGCAGTTCTTC.

Only a few counts were recorded for this clonotype. The J gene is TRBJ2-1, the V gene TRBV12-3 or TRBV12-4, with 11 bases lining up with TRBD2. Trimming removed 6 bases from V and 0 bases from J; junction bases left unmatched: 7. The CDR3 has 17 amino acids. The CDR3 reads CASRPAGLAGSYNEQFF. DNA for the CDR3: TGTGCCAGCAGGCCCGCCGGACTAGCGGGCTCCTACAATGAGCAGTTCTTC.

This clonotype was seen repeatedly, ten times or more. The V call is TRBV5-1, the J call TRBJ2-1; 12 positions match TRBD2. Trimming cost V 0 bases and J 0 bases; bases outside gene matches: 4. The length of the CDR3 is 18 residues. Germline lookup yields CDR1 SGHRS and CDR2 YFSETQ. CDR3 amino acids: CASSLASTSGSSYNEQFF. The CDR3 nucleotides are TGCGCCAGCAGCTTGGCCTCGACTAGCGGGAGCTCCTACAATGAGCAGTTCTTC.

This chain connects TRBV4-3 to TRBJ2-5; maybe TRBD1 (5 bases). Germline CDR1 reads LGHNA; CDR2 reads YSLEER. V lost 5 bases and J lost 2, with 21 bases in between. This CDR3 spans 17 amino acids. This CDR3 is CASSRNPPTDLQETQYF. CDR3 DNA: TGCGCCAGCAGCAGAAACCCCCCGACAGATTTACAAGAGACCCAGTACTTC.

This clonotype was found many times. The chain is built from TRBV11-3 and TRBJ2-7; D remains unclear. The CDR3 has 12 amino acids. Trimming left V 6 bases short and J 3 bases short, with 9 bases between. CDR1 is SGHNT and CDR2 is YENEEA in the germline V gene. The CDR3 reads CASSPTVYEQYF. CDR3 DNA: TGTGCCAGCAGTCCGACGGTCTACGAGCAGTACTTC.

This sequence joins TRBV13 and TRBJ2-1, with 10 bases identical to TRBD1. After removal of 2 bases from V and 9 bases from J, the junction contained 10 bases not matched to a gene. Germline CDR1 and CDR2: PRHDT and FYEKMQ (reference sequence). The CDR3 is 16 amino acids. For the CDR3, the DNA is TGTGCCAGCAGCTTAACCCCAAGACAGGGGGCGAGTGAGCAGTTCTTC. Protein product: CASSLTPRQGASEQFF.

This clonotype has only a few counts. The chain couples TRBV15 to TRBJ2-5; the match to TRBD2 covers 11 bases. The CDR3 sequence is 15 residues long. The ends lost 5 bases at V and 3 bases at J; junction bases unmatched: 5. Germline lookup yields CDR1 LNHNV and CDR2 YYDKDF (reference sequence). The CDR3 loop is CATSPRLAGKETQYF. The CDR3 coding sequence is TGTGCCACCAGCCCCCGACTAGCGGGGAAAGAGACCCAGTACTTC.

The chain combines TRBV6-1 with TRBJ2-2, with TRBD1 as a possible D gene (6 bases). The CDR3 is made up of 13 amino acids. Trimming removed 4 bases at V and 13 bases at J, with 16 bases between. Germline-derived CDR1 and CDR2 are MNHNS and SASEGT. The CDR3 loop is CASSVAGGQSLFF. For the CDR3, the DNA is TGTGCCAGCAGTGTGGCTGGAGGACAGTCGCTGTTTTTT.

V usage is TRBV5-6 and J usage is TRBJ2-5; D ambiguous. The CDR3 consists of 11 residues. Deletions cut 5 bases from V and 4 bases from J, with 6 bases between. CDR1 SGHDT and CDR2 YYEEEE come from the germline V gene. The CDR3 DNA reads as TGTGCCAGCAGGCTTAGAGAGACCCAGTACTTC. This codes for CASRLRETQYF.

The V and J genes are TRBV4-3 and TRBJ2-1; 11 bases line up with TRBD2. This CDR3 comprises 19 residues. J gave up 8 bases and V 0 bases, and 15 bases lay outside the gene matches. CDR1 and CDR2 (germline): LGHNA, YSLEER. CDR3 DNA sequence: TGCGCCAGCAGCCAAGATCCCGGGGTAGCGGGAGGGCCAATCGATGAGCAGTTCTTC. It specifies CASSQDPGVAGGPIDEQFF.

The V gene is TRBV4-3, the J gene TRBJ2-7; 7 bases agree with TRBD2. V dropped 0 bases and J dropped 0; count of bases not matched to a gene: 5. Looked up from germline, CDR1 is LGHNA and CDR2 is YSLEER. The CDR3 has 16 amino acids. CDR3: CASSQDWASGSYEQYF. As DNA, the CDR3 is TGCGCCAGCAGCCAAGATTGGGCTAGCGGCTCCTACGAGCAGTACTTC.

This chain links TRBV5-1 with TRBJ2-4; 7 bases match TRBD1. Trimming removed 4 bases from V and 5 bases from J; junction bases left unmatched: 6. The CDR3 sequence is 14 residues long. Germline lookup yields CDR1 SGHRS and CDR2 YFSETQ. The CDR3 sequence: CASSPGTDQNIQYF. CDR3 DNA: TGCGCCAGCAGCCCAGGGACAGACCAAAACATTCAGTACTTC. Drawing the rest from reference TRBV5-1 and TRBJ2-4, the complete variable domain is KAGVTQTPRYLIKTRGQQVTLSCSPISGHRSVSWYQQTPGQGLQFLFEYFSETQRNKGNFPGRFSGRQFSNSRSEMNVSTLELGDSALYLCASSPGTDQNIQYFGAGTRLSVL.

The J gene is TRBJ1-2, the V gene TRBV4-1; D is uncertain. The CDR3 runs 16 residues. V lost 4 bases and J lost 7, with 22 bases in between. Germline-derived CDR1 and CDR2 are MGHRA and YSYEKL. The CDR3 coding sequence is TGCGCCAGCAGCCCCCCCGCCAGAGGGATGGTGGGTGGCTACACCTTC. Protein sequence: CASSPPARGMVGGYTF.

The V and J genes are TRBV7-7 and TRBJ2-2; 10 bases match TRBD2. The CDR3 loop spans 15 amino acids. The junction had 8 bases not matched to a gene; V was cut back by 5 bases and J by 8 bases. Germline CDR1 reads SSHAT; CDR2 reads FNYEAQ (reference sequence). This chain's CDR3 is CASSGTSDHGGELFF. The CDR3, as DNA: TGTGCCAGCAGCGGGACTAGCGATCATGGAGGGGAGCTGTTTTTT. Full variable domain (missing parts from reference TRBV7-7 and TRBJ2-2): GAGVSQSPRYKVTKRGQDVTLRCDPISSHATLYWYQQALGQGPEFLTYFNYEAQPDKSGLPSDRFSAERPEGSISTLTIQRTEQRDSAMYRCASSGTSDHGGELFFGEGSRLTVL.

This clonotype was found a few times. The genes are TRBV12-3 or TRBV12-4 and TRBJ1-6; 9 bases agree with TRBD1. The junction had 7 bases not matched to a gene; V was cut back by 6 bases and J by 10 bases. The CDR3 loop spans 14 amino acids. CDR3 sequence reads: CASRGGQGRSPLHF. CDR3 DNA sequence: TGTGCCAGCAGAGGGGGACAGGGTCGGTCACCCCTCCACTTT.